This TCR beta chain emerged from a study of T cell responses to AZD1222 COVID-19 vaccine (dated by TCRdb to 2020 to 2022). Broadly, across the study: AZD1222 recipients with second doses at about 4 weeks or about 12 weeks were pooled, because spike-specific TCR depth and breadth did not differ between schedules. TCR sequencing was performed for some 250 trial participants, of whom some 200 were given two doses of AZD1222 and some 25 were given two doses of MenACWY control vaccine. Trial participants were enrolled by age into 18-55, 56-69 and 70-plus year subgroups, with roughly 150, 30 and 60 TCR-sequenced participants respectively. The paper as a whole reports these results and caveats: CD4 TCRs associated with the vaccine covered the entire spike protein, and the dominant responses were in regions 160-218 and 743-854. After two AZD1222 doses, spike-specific TCR breadth and depth were significantly higher than at day 0 and than in MenACWY recipients. The 56-69-year group was small, and its depth increase did not reach significance, likely because of low power. Most participants were white British and females outnumbered males, and the authors suggested that clonal diversity may have been underestimated. Because no day 14 peak-response samples were available, the repertoires could be characterized only after the peak T cell response. Conclusions about previously exposed vaccinees are limited because only a handful of AZD1222 recipients were SARS-CoV-2 seropositive at baseline. Epitopes outside the regions mutated in the B.1.351 and B.1.1.7 variants were reportedly recognized by nearly half of the unique spike-specific TCRs.

CDR3 length: 12 amino acids, cysteine to phenylalanine. The sequence is cut down to CDR3 DNA, 36 bases in frame from base 1. CDR1 and CDR2 were assigned from the germline V gene as MNHEY and SVGAGI. Between the V and J ends, shortened by 6 bases and 9 bases respectively, the junction contains 12 bases. Regarding this clone: The antigen it binds to is not known. No quality values exist for individual bases; no much larger clone is one base distant.

The sample's time point label, in plain terms: baseline before first vaccination. Vaccinee samples came from UK trials COV001 and COV002, including a single-blind randomized controlled phase 2/3 trial of AZD1222 (ChAdOx1 nCoV-19) in healthy adults. For TCRbeta chain sequencing, PBMC samples were collected from trial participants at day 0 and at day 28 after the second dose. The CDR3 regions of human TCRbeta chains were subjected to immunosequencing. Per the original workflow: TCRs in the repertoires were matched against a reference library of SARS-CoV-2-specific TCRs that had been generated with the MIRA antigen-specificity platform. Breadth meant the fraction of unique TCRs that were SARS-CoV-2-associated, whereas depth meant the fraction of total T cells that were SARS-CoV-2-associated. Using the MIRA data, every spike-specific TCR was mapped to the spike region that the TCR reacted to and assigned to either a CD4 or a CD8 class. Log10-transformed breadth and depth values were compared by one-way ANOVA with Sidak's multiple comparisons tests. What TCRdb holds here is the immuneACCESS table cut down to in-frame rearrangements. Part of the clones is not present; checked against another copy, under half of the missing clones reflect an unresolved V gene, and the others are unexplained. D and trimming come from the DNA, and the V and J calls and clone size come from that table. The sample profile shows under 95,000 clones; around 90% of them were found once. The top ten hold approximately 8.7% of the sample.

The rearrangement joined TRBV6-5 to TRBJ1-5, and perhaps TRBD1 as D gene, on 5 matching bases. This receptor was taken from an adult in good health. The input for sequencing was peripheral blood, taken on day 0 of AZD1222 vaccination. The CDR3 sequence is CASRGPPGPQHF. At the DNA level, the sequence is TGTGCCAGCAGGGGACCCCCGGGGCCCCAGCATTTT.